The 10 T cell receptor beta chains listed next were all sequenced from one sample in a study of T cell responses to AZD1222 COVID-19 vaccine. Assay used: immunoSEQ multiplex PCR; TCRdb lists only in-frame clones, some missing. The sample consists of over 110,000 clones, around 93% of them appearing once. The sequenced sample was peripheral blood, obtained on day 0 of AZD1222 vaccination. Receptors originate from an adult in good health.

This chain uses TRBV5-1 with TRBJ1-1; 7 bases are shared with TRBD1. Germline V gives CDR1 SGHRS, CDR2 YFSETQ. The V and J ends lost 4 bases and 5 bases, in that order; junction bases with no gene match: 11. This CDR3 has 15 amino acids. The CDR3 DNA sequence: TGCGCCAGCAGCCCGCGCACCGGGACAGAAACTGAAGCTTTCTTT. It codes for CASSPRTGTETEAFF.

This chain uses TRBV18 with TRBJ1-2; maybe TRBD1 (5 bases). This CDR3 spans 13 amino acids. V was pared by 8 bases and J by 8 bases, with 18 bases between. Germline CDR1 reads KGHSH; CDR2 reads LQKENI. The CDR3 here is CASRTVNQGGYTF. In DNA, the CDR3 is TGTGCCAGCCGAACAGTCAATCAGGGCGGCTACACCTTC.

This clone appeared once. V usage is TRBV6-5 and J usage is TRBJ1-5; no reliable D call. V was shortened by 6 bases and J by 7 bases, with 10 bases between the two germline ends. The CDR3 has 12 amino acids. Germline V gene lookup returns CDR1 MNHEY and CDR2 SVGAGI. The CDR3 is CASSWTTQPQHF. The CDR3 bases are TGTGCCAGCAGCTGGACCACGCAGCCCCAGCATTTT.

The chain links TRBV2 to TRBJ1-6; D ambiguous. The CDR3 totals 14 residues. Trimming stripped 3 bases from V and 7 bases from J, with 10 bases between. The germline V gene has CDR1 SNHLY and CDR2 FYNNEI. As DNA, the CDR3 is TGTGCCAGCAGTGAGATAGGAGGGAATTCACCCCTCCACTTT. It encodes CASSEIGGNSPLHF.

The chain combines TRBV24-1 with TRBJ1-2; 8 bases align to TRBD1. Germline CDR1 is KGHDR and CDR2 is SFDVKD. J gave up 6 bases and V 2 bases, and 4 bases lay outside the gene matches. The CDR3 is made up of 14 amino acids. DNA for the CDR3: TGTGCCACCAGTGATTCGGACAGGGTAAATGGCTACACCTTC. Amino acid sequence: CATSDSDRVNGYTF.

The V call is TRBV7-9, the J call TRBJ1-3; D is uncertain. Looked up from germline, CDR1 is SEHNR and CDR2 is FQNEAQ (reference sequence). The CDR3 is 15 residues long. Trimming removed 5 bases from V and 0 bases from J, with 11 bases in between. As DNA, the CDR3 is TGTGCCAGCAGCCGAGGGCAGACCTCTGGAAACACCATATATTTT. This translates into CASSRGQTSGNTIYF.

The CDR3 coding sequence is TGCGCCAGCAGCCAAGAACGGTGGTCCGTTGCAACTAATGAAAAACTGTTTTTT. This translates into CASSQERWSVATNEKLFF. V and J are TRBV4-1 and TRBJ1-4, with D unclear. Germline CDR1 is MGHRA and CDR2 is YSYEKL. V was trimmed by 0 bases and J by 0 bases, leaving 14 bases between them. The CDR3 is 18 residues long.

The CDR3 protein is CASSLEVGEPYNEQFF. CDR3 nucleotides: TGTGCCAGCAGCTTAGAGGTCGGGGAGCCCTACAATGAGCAGTTCTTC. The V gene is TRBV7-2, the J gene TRBJ2-1; TRBD2 might be the D (5 bases). This CDR3 is 16 amino acids long. Trimming pared 1 base from V and 2 bases from J, leaving 12 bases between. The V gene's germline CDR1 is SGHTA and CDR2 FQGNSA.

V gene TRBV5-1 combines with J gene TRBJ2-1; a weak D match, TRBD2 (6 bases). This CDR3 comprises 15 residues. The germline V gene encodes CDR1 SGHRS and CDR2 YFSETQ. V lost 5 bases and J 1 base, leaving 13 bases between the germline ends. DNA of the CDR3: TGCGCCAGCAGGTCCGTCGGGAGTTCCTACAATGAGCAGTTCTTC. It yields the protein CASRSVGSSYNEQFF.

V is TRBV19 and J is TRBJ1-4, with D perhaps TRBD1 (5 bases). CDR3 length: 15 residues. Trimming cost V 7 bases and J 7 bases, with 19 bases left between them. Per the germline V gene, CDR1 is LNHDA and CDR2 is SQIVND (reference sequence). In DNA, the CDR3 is TGTGCCAGTAACTCCCCGAGCAGGGAGAGTGAAAAACTGTTTTTT. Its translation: CASNSPSRESEKLFF.